Described below is a single T cell receptor beta chain sequence and its context. The antigen it recognizes is unknown. No base-level quality is on record; no much larger clone is a single base apart. The data originate from a study of T-cell memory formation after mild COVID-19 (dated by TCRdb to about 2021). With regard to the full study: Most TCR sequence clusters were specific to one of the two donors. Longitudinal TCRalpha and TCRbeta repertoire sequencing tracked T-cell clones expanding and contracting after mild COVID-19 in two donors. The cohort comprised two young, previously healthy adult volunteers, one female and one male. Points the paper makes about the study in general: Clones contracting from day 15 to 85 had balanced CD4/CD8 phenotypes, while a second wave expanding from day 15 to 37 was biased towards CD4+. The second-wave clones that peaked on day 37 were not confirmed to be SARS-CoV-2 specific. Contracting CD4+ clones were found mainly in CM and EM memory subsets, while CD8+ clones were enriched in EMRA. Only a couple of mild cases were covered in the study, and larger cohorts including severe cases with pre-infection samples were considered necessary. Some responding clones were detected in pre-infection memory, which suggested that pre-existing cross-reactive memory T cells had joined the SARS-CoV-2 response.

Taken from the germline V gene, the CDR1 and CDR2 loops are SGHTA and FQGNSA. Compared with germline, V lacks 6 bases and J lacks 0 bases; bases without a gene match: 7. Measured from the cysteine to the phenylalanine, the CDR3 is 15 residues long. Only the CDR3 DNA stays, 45 bases, in frame from base 1. Ficoll-Paque density gradient centrifugation was the method used to isolate PBMCs. These reads were obtained on an Illumina NovaSeq 6000. TCRalpha and TCRbeta cDNA libraries were built by 5'RACE with constant-segment primers, adding sample barcodes and unique molecular identifiers. Trizol reagent was used to extract RNA from every sample. Amplification of the libraries took two PCR steps, and the second step added a second sample barcode plus Illumina TruSeq adapters. Sequencing of libraries was performed on an Illumina NovaSeq with 2 x 150 bp paired-end reads. The study's own analysis went as follows. Demultiplexing of reads and collapsing into UMI-guided consensus sequences were performed with migec v1.2.7. Using mixcr v2.1.11, the UMI consensuses were aligned to TRA and TRB V and J templates and assembled into clonotypes. A clonotype was counted as expanded or contracted only when both edgeR and NoisET called the clonotype significant, with the noise models trained on biological replicates. For edgeR calls, the cutoffs were a false discovery rate-adjusted p below 0.01 and a log2 fold-change threshold of 1. As an exploratory analysis of dynamics, max-normalized trajectories of the 1000 most abundant clonotypes were examined with PCA combined with hierarchical clustering. Each responding clone was given a CD4 or CD8 phenotype based on the CD4+ and CD8+ repertoires, which had been sequenced separately. Using fastp trimming at Q25 and MiXCR clonotype assembly, TCRdb reanalyzed the public sequencing data and kept in-frame beta chains. Identical CDR3 protein sequences are pooled into one entry, listed with their most common genes and DNA. Clone size and V and J calls follow TCRdb, not the original study. In all, the sample holds about half a million distinct CDR3 sequences, and 18% of those were seen once. The top ten constitute roughly 12% of the sample.

Sequencing was carried out using PBMCs or a T cell subset sorted from them (not recorded which). The V gene is TRBV7-2 and the J gene is TRBJ1-1, and 7 junctional nucleotides match TRBD1. This sequence was found in an adult woman who had mild COVID-19 (a few samples of this study predate the infection). The sample titles of this study are shuffled in the database, so cell type and time point are left out; the donor was told from shared clones. This receptor has the CDR3 CASRGWDRLNTEAFF. The DNA sequence is given as TGTGCCAGCAGGGGATGGGACAGACTGAACACTGAAGCTTTCTTT.